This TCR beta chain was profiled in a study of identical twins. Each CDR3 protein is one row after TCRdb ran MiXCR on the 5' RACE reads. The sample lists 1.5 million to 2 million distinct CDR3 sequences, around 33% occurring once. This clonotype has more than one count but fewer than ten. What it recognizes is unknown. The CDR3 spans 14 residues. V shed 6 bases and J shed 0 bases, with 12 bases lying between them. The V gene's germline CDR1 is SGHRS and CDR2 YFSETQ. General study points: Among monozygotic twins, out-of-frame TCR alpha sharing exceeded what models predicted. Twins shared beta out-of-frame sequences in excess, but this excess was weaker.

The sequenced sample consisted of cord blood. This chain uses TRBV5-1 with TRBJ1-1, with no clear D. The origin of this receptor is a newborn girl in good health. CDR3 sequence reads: CASTPGLMNTEAFF. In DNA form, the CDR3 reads TGCGCCAGCACTCCCGGACTCATGAACACTGAAGCTTTCTTT.